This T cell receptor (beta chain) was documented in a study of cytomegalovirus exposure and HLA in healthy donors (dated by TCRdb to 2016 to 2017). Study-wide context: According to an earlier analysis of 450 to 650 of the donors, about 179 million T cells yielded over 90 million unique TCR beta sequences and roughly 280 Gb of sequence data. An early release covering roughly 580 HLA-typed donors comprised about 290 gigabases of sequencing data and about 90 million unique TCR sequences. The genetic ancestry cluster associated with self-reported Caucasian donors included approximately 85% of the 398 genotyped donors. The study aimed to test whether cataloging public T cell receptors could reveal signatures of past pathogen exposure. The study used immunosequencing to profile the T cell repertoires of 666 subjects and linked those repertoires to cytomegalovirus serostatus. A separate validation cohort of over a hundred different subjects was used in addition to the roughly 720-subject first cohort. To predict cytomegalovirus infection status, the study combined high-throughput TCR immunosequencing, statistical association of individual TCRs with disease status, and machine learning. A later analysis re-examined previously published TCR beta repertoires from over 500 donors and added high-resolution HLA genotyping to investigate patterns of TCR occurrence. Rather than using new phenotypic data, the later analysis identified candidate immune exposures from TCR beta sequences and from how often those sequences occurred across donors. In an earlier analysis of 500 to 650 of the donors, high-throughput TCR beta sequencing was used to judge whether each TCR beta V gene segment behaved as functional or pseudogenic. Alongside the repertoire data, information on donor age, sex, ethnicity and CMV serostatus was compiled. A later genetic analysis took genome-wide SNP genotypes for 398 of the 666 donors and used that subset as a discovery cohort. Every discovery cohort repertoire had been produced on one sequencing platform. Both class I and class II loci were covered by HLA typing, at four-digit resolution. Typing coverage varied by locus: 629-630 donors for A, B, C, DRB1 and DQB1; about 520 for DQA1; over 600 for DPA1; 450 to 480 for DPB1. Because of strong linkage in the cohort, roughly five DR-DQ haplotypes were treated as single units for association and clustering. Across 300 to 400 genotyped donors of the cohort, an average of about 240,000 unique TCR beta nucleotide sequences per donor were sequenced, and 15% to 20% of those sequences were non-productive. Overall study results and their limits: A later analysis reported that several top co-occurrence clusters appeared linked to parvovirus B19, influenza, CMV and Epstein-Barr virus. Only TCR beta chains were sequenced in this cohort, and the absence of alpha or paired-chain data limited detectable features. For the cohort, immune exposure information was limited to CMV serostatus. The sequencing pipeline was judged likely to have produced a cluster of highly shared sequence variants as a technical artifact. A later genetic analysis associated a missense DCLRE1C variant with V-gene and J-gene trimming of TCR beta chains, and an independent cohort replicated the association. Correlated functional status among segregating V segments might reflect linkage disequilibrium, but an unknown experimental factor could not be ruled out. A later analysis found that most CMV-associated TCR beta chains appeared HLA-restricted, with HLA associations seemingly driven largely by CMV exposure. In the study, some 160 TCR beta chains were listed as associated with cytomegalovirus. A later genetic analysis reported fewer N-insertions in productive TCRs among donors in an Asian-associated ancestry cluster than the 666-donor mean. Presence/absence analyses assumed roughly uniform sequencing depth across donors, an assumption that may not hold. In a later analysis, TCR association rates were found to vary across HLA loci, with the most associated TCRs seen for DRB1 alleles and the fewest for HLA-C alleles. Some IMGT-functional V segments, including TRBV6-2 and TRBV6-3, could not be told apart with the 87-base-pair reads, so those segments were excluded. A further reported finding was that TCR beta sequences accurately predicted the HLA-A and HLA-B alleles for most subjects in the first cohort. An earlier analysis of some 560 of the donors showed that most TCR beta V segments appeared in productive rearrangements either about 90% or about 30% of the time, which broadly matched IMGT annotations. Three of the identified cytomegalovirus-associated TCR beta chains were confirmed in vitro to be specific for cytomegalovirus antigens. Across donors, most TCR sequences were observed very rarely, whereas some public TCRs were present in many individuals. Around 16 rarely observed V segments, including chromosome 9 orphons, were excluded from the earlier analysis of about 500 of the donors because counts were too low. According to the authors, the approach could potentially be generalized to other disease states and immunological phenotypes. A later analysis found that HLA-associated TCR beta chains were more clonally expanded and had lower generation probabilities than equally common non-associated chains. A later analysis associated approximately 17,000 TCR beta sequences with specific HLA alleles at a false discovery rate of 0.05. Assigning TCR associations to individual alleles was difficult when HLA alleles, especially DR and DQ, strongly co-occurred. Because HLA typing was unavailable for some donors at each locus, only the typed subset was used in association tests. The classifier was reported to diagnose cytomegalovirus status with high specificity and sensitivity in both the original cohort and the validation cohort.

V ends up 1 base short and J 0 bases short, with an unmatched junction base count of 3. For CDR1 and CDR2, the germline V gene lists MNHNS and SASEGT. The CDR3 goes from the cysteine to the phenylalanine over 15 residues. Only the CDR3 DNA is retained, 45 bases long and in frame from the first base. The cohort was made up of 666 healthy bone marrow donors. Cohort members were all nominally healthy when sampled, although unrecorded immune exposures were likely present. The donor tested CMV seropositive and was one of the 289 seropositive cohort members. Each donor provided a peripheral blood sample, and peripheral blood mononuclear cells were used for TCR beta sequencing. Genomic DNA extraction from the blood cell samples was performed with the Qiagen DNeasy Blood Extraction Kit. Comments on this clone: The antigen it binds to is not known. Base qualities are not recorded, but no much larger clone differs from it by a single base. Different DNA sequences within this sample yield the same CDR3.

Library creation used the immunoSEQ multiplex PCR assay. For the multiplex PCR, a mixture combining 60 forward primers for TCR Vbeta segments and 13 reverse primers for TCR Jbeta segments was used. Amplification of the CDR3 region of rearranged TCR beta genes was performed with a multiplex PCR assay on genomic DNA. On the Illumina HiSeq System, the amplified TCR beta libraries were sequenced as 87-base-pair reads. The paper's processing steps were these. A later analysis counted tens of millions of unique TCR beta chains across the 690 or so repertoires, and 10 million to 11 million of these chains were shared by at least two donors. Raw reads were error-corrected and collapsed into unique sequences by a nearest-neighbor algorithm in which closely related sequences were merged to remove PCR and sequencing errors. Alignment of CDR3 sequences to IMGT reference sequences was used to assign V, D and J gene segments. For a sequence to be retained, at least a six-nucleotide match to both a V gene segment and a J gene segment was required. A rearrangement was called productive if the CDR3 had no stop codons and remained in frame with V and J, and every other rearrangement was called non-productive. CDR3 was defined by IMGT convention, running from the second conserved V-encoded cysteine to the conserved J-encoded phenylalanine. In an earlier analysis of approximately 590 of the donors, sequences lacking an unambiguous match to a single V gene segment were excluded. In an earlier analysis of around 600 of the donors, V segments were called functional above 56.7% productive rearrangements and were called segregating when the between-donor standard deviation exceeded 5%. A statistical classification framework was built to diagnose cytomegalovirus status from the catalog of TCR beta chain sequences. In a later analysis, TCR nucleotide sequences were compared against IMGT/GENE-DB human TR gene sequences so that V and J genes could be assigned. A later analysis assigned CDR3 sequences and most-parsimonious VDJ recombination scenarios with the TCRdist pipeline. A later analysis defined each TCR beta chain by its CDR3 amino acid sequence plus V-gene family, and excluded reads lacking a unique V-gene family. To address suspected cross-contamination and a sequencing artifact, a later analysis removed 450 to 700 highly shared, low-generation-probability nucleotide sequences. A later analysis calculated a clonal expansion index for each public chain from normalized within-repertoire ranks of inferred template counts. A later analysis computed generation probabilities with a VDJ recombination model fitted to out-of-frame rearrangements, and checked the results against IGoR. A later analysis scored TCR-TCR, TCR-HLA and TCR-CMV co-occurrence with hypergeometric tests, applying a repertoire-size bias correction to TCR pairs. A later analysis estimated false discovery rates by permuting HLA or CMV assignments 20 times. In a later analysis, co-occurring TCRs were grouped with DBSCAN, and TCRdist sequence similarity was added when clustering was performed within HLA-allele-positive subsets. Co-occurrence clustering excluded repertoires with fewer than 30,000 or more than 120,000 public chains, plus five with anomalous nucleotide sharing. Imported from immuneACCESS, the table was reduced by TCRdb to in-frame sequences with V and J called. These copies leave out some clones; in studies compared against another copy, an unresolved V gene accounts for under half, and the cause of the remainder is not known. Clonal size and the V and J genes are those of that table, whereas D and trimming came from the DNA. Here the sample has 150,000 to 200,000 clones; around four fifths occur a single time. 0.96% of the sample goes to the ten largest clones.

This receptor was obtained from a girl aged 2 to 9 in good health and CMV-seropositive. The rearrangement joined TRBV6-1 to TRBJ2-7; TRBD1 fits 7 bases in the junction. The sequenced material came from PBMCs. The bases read TGTGCCAGCAGTGAAGGGACAGGCAGCTCCTACGAGCAGTACTTC. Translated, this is CASSEGTGSSYEQYF.